This T cell receptor beta chain was observed in a study of cytomegalovirus exposure and HLA in healthy donors. Study results and limitations: The classifier was said to identify cytomegalovirus status with high specificity and sensitivity. Later, an analysis found that TCR clusters from the first cohort tended to co-occur in the 95 to 150 validation repertoires. The listing of roughly 160 TCR beta chains classed them as cytomegalovirus-associated.

This clone was observed a single time. No antigen is known for it. An approximately 130-subject validation cohort, separate from the roughly 700-subject first cohort, supplied the donors. Libraries were prepared by immunoSEQ multiplex PCR; TCRdb keeps only in-frame clonotypes and omits some of them. The table records 150,000 or so clones, about 89% of them present only once. This CDR3 has 13 residues. Trimming left V 1 base short and J 3 bases short, with 3 bases between. Germline CDR1 is LGHNT and CDR2 is FRNRAP. The sequencing sample was made of PBMCs. This TCR was sampled from a young woman in good health and CMV-seropositive. V is TRBV12-5 and J is TRBJ2-2; D is uncertain. CDR3 sequence: CASGLAYTGELFF. CDR3 in DNA: TGTGCTAGTGGTTTGGCATACACCGGGGAGCTGTTTTTT.